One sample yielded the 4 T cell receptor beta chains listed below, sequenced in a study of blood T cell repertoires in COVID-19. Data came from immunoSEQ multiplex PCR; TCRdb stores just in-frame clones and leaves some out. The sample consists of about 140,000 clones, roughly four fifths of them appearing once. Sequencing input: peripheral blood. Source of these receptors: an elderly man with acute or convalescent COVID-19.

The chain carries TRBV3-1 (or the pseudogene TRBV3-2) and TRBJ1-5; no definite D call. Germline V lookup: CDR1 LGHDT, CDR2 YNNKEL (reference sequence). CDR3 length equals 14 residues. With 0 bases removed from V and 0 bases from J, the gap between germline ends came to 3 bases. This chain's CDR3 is CASSQEYSNQPQHF. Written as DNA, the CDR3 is TGTGCCAGCAGCCAAGAATATAGCAATCAGCCCCAGCATTTT.

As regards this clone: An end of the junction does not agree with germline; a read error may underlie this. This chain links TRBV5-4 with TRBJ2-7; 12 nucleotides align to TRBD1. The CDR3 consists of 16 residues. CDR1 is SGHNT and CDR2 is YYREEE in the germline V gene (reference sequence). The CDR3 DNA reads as TGTGCCAACAGCATAAACTTCCGGGACAGGGGGCACGAGCAGTACTTC. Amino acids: CANSINFRDRGHEQYF.

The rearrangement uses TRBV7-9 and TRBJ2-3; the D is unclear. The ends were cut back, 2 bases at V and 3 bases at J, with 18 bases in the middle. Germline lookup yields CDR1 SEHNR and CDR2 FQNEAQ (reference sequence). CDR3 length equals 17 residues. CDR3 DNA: TGTGCCAGCAGCTTACGGTCCGGGTTGGGTAGTACAGATACGCAGTATTTT. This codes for CASSLRSGLGSTDTQYF.

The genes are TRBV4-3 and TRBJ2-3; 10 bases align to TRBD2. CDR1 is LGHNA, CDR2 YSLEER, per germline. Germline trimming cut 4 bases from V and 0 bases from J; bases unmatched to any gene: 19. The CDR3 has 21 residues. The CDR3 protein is CASSLCRKRGGRNTSTDTQYF. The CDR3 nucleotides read TGCGCCAGCAGCCTCTGCCGAAAGCGGGGGGGCCGCAATACTAGCACAGATACGCAGTATTTT.